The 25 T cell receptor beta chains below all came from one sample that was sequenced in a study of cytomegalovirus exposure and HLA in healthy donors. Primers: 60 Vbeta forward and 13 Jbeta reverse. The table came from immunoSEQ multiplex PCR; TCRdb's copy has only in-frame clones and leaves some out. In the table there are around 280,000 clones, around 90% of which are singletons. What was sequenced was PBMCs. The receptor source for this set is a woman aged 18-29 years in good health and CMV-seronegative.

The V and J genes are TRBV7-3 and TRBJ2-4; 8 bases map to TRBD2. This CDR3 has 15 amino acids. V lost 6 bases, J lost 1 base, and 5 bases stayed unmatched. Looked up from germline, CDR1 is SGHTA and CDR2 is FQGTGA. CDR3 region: CASRPGGVAKNIQYF. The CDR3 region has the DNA TGTGCCAGCAGACCGGGGGGGGTGGCCAAAAACATTCAGTACTTC.

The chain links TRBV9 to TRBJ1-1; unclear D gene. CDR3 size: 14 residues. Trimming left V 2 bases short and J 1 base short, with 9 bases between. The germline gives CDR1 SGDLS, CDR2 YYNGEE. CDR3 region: CASSVGGRNTEAFF. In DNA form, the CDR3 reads TGTGCCAGCAGCGTGGGAGGGAGGAACACTGAAGCTTTCTTT.

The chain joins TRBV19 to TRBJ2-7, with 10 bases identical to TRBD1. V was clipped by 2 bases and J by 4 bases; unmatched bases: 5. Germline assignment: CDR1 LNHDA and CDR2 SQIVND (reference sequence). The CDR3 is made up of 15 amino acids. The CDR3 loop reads CASSITTGGWYEQYF. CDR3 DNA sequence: TGTGCCAGTAGTATAACGACAGGGGGCTGGTACGAGCAGTACTTC.

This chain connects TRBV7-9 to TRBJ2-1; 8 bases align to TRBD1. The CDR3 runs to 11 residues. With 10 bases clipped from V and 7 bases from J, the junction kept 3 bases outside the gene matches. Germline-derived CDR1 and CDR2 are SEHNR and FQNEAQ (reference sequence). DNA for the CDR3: TGTGCCATCCAGGGGGCGAATGAGCAGTTCTTC. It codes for CAIQGANEQFF.

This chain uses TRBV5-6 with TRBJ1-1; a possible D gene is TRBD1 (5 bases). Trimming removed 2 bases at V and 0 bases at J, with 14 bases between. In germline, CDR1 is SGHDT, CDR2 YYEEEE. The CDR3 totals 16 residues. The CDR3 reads CASSFSTGGMNTEAFF. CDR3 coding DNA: TGTGCCAGCAGCTTTTCTACAGGCGGAATGAACACTGAAGCTTTCTTT.

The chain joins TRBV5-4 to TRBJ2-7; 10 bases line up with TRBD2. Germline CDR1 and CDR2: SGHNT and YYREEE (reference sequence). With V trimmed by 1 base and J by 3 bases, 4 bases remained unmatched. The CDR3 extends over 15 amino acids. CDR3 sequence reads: CASSLKRGGFYEQYF. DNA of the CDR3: TGTGCCAGCAGCTTGAAGCGGGGGGGCTTCTACGAGCAGTACTTC.

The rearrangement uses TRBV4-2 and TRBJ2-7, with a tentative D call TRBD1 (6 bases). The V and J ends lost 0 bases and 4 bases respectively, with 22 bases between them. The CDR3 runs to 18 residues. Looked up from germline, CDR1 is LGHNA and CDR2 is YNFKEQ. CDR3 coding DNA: TGTGCCAGCAGCCAAGATCCCCCTGACAGGCCTGTAGAGTACGAGCAGTACTTC. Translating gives CASSQDPPDRPVEYEQYF.

The CDR3 loop reads CASSSVLAGNEQFF. The CDR3 nucleotides read TGTGCCAGCAGCTCAGTTCTGGCGGGCAATGAGCAGTTCTTC. This sequence joins TRBV7-8 and TRBJ2-1, with D possibly being TRBD2 (5 bases). This CDR3 region has 14 residues. Deletions cut 4 bases from V and 6 bases from J, with 13 bases between. Germline CDR1 SGHVS, CDR2 FQNEAQ. The whole variable domain, filled in from reference TRBV7-8 and TRBJ2-1, reads GAGVSQSPRYKVAKRGQDVALRCDPISGHVSLFWYQQALGQGPEFLTYFQNEAQLDKSGLPSDRFFAERPEGSVSTLKIQRTQQEDSAVYLCASSSVLAGNEQFFGPGTRLTVL.

The CDR3 bases are TGTGCCAGCAAAAGGTCGGGGGGAAACTTGAACACCGGGGAGCTGTTTTTT. This translates into CASKRSGGNLNTGELFF. V and J are TRBV27 and TRBJ2-2, with TRBD2 matching 7 bases. Trimming removed 7 bases from V and 1 base from J; junction bases left unmatched: 12. Germline V gives CDR1 MNHEY, CDR2 SMNVEV (reference sequence). The CDR3 covers 17 residues.

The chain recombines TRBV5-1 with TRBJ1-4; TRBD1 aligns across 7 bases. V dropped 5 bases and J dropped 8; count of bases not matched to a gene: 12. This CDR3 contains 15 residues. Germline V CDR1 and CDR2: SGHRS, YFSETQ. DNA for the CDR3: TGCGCCAGCAGTTTACAGGGGATCGGTCAGGAAAAACTGTTTTTT. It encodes CASSLQGIGQEKLFF.

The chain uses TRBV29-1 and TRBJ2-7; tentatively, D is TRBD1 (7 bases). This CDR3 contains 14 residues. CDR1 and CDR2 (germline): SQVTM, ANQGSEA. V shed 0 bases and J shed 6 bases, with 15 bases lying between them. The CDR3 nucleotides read TGCAGCGTTGAAGACAGCCGACAGGGAGGCGAGCAGTACTTC. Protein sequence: CSVEDSRQGGEQYF.

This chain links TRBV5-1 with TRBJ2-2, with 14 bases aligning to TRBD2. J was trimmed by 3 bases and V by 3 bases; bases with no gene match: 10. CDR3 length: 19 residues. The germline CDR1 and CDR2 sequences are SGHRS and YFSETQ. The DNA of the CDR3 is TGCGCCAGCAGCTGGAAAGGGACTAGCGGGGGCCTTTACACCGGGGAGCTGTTTTTT. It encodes CASSWKGTSGGLYTGELFF.

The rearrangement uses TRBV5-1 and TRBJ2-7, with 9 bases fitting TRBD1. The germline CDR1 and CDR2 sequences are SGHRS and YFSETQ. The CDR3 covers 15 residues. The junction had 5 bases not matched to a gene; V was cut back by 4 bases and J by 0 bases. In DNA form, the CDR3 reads TGCGCCAGCAGCGTACAGGGGGCAATCTCCTACGAGCAGTACTTC. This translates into CASSVQGAISYEQYF.

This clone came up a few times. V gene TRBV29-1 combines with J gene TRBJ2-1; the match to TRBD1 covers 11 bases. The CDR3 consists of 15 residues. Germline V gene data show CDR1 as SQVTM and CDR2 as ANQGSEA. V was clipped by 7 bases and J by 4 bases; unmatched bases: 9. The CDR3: CSAQGWDRGYNEQFF. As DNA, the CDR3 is TGCAGCGCCCAGGGGTGGGACAGGGGGTACAATGAGCAGTTCTTC.

CDR3 protein: CASSPRLSPSTDTQYF. The CDR3 nucleotides read TGTGCCAGCAGCCCCCGACTATCTCCTAGCACAGATACGCAGTATTTT. This chain connects TRBV9 to TRBJ2-3, with D perhaps TRBD2 (5 bases). The CDR3 is made up of 16 amino acids. The V end was cut by 4 bases, the J end by 0 bases, with 15 bases between. Germline V gene lookup returns CDR1 SGDLS and CDR2 YYNGEE. The variable domain in full, completed from reference TRBV9 and TRBJ2-3, reads DSGVTQTPKHLITATGQRVTLRCSPRSGDLSVYWYQQSLDQGLQFLIQYYNGEERAKGNILERFSAQQFPDLHSELNLSSLELGDSALYFCASSPRLSPSTDTQYFGPGTRLTVL.

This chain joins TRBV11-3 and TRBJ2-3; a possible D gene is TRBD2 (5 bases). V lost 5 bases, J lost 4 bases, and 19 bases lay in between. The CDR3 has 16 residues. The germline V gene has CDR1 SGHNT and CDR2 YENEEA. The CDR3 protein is CASSHGGYGKADTQYF. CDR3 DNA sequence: TGTGCCAGCAGCCATGGAGGCTACGGGAAGGCAGATACGCAGTATTTT.

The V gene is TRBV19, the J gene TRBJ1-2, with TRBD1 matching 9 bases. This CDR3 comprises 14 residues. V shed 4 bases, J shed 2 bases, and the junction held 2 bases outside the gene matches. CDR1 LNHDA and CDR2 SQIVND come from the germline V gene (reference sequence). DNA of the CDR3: TGTGCCAGTAGTACCGGGACAGGGAACTATGGCTACACCTTC. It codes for CASSTGTGNYGYTF.

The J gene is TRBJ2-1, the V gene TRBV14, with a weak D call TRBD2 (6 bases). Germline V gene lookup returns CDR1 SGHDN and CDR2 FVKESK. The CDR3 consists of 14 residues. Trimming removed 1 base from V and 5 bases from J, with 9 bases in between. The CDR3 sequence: CASSQAGDHNEQFF. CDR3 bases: TGTGCCAGCAGCCAAGCGGGGGACCACAATGAGCAGTTCTTC.

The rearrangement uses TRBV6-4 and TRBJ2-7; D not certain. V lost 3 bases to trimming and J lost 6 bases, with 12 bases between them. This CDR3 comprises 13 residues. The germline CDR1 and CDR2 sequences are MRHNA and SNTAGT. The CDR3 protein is CASSELFTREQYF. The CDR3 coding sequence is TGTGCCAGCAGTGAACTCTTTACGCGCGAGCAGTACTTC.

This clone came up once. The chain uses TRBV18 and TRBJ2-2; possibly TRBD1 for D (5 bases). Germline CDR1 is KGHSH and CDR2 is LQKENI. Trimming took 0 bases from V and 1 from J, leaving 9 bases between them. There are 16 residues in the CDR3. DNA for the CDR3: TGTGCCAGCTCACCACCAGGGGTCCTGAACACCGGGGAGCTGTTTTTT. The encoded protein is CASSPPGVLNTGELFF.

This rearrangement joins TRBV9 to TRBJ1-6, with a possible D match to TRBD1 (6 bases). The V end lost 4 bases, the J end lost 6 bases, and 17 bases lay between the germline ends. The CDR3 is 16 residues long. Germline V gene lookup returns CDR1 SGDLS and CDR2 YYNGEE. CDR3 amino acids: CASSLVPDSSNSPLHF. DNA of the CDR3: TGTGCCAGCAGCTTAGTCCCGGACAGCAGTAATTCACCCCTCCACTTT.

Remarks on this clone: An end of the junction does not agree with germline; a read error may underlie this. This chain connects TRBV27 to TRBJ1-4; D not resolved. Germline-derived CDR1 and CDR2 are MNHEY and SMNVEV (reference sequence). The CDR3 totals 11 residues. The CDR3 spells CATWREGVGVF. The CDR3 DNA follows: TGTGCCACCTGGAGGGAGGGAGTGGGCGTCTTT.

The DNA of the CDR3 is TGTGCCAGTAGTCGCCTTACAGGGGACACTGAAGCTTTCTTT. Amino acid sequence: CASSRLTGDTEAFF. This sequence joins TRBV19 and TRBJ1-1; 7 bases match TRBD1. The germline V gene encodes CDR1 LNHDA and CDR2 SQIVND (reference sequence). The junction had 6 bases not matched to a gene; V was cut back by 5 bases and J by 3 bases. The CDR3 spans 14 residues. Combining the CDR3 with reference TRBV19 and TRBJ1-1 gives the whole variable domain DGGITQSPKYLFRKEGQNVTLSCEQNLNHDAMYWYRQDPGQGLRLIYYSQIVNDFQKGDIAEGYSVSREKKESFPLTVTSAQKNPTAFYLCASSRLTGDTEAFFGQGTRLTVV.

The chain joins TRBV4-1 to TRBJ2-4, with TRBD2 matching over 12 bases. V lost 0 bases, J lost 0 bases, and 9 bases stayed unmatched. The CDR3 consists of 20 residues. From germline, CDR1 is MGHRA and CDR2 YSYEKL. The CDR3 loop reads CASSQDLETSGGLAKNIQYF. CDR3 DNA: TGCGCCAGCAGCCAAGATCTTGAGACTAGCGGGGGTCTAGCCAAAAACATTCAGTACTTC.

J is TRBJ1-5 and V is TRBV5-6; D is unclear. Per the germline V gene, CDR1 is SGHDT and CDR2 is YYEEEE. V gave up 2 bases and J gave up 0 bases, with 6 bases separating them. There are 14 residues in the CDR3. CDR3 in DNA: TGTGCCAGCAGCTTCTCCCCTAGCAATCAGCCCCAGCATTTT. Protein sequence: CASSFSPSNQPQHF.